The rows below give T cell receptor beta chains drawn from one sample of a study of blood T cell repertoires in COVID-19. TCRdb's table, derived via immunoSEQ multiplex PCR, lists solely in-frame clones and lacks some. The data hold hundreds of thousands of clones, with 89% observed a single time. The specimen was peripheral blood. These TCRs come from a man aged 60 to 69 who had recovered from COVID-19. Each CDR3 is given with its conserved first and last residue. A D gene is named only where the DNA matches it firmly.

D gene	CDR3 length	V gene	J gene	CDR3 DNA	CDR3 protein
TRBD1	15	TRBV7-2	TRBJ2-3	TGTGCCAGCAGCTTAGAGGGACAGATCACAGATACGCAGTATTTT	CASSLEGQITDTQYF
NA	13	TRBV5-6	TRBJ1-2	TGTGCCAGCAGCTTCACGGTGAACTATGGCTACACCTTC	CASSFTVNYGYTF
TRBD1	16	TRBV11-3	TRBJ1-5	TGTGCCAGCAGCTTTTTACAGGGGGCTCTCAATCAGCCCCAGCATTTT	CASSFLQGALNQPQHF
NA	15	TRBV3-1/TRBV3-2	TRBJ2-3	TGTGCCAGCAGCCAAGAGAGCGCCGCGAGGGGGGGTTCGTATTTT	CASSQESAARGGSYF
TRBD1	14	TRBV7-7	TRBJ2-3	TGTGCCAGCAGCCTTACAGGGGTGGCAGATACGCAGTATTTT	CASSLTGVADTQYF
NA	13	TRBV19	TRBJ2-3	TGTGCCAGTAGAGTCCGGGGGACAGATACGCAGTATTTT	CASRVRGTDTQYF
NA	16	TRBV11-2	TRBJ2-1	TGTGCCAGCAGCTTAGACCTCACAGGGAGTCGGAATGAGCAGTTCTTC	CASSLDLTGSRNEQFF
NA	14	TRBV24-1	TRBJ2-1	TGTGCCACCAGCCGGTGGGGAGCTGACAATGAGCAGTTCTTC	CATSRWGADNEQFF
NA	14	TRBV7-2	TRBJ2-3	TGTGCCAGCAGCTTTAGCGGAACCACAGATACGCAGTATTTT	CASSFSGTTDTQYF
NA	16	TRBV15	TRBJ1-4	TGTGCCACCAGCAGAGATCGAGGAGCAACTAATGAAAAACTGTTTTTT	CATSRDRGATNEKLFF